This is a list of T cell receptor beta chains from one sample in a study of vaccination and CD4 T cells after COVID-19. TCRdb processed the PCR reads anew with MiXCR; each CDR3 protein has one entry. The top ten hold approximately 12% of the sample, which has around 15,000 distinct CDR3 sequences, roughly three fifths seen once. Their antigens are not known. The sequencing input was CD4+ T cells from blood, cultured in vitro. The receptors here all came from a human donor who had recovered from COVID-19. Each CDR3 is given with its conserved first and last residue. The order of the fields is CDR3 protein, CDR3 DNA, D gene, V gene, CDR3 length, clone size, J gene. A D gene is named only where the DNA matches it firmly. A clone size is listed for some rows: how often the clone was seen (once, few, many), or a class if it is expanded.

CDR3 protein: CASSLGRGQSVKGQAFF
CDR3 DNA: TGCGCCAGCAGCTTGGGCAGGGGGCAAAGTGTAAAAGGTCAAGCTTTCTTT
D gene: TRBD1
V gene: TRBV5-1
CDR3 length: 17
clone size: -
J gene: TRBJ1-1

CDR3 protein: CASSSTLAENPCEQYF
CDR3 DNA: TGTGCCAGCAGCTCGACCTTAGCGGAGAACCCCTGCGAGCAGTACTTC
D gene: -
V gene: TRBV11-2
CDR3 length: 16
clone size: once
J gene: TRBJ2-7

CDR3 protein: CASSSRTGGEQPQHF
CDR3 DNA: TGTGCCAGTAGTTCCCGGACAGGGGGCGAACAGCCCCAGCATTTT
D gene: TRBD1
V gene: TRBV19
CDR3 length: 15
clone size: -
J gene: TRBJ1-5

CDR3 protein: CSVADRVKPSGNTIYF
CDR3 DNA: TGCAGCGTTGCCGACAGGGTAAAGCCCTCTGGAAACACCATATATTTT
D gene: TRBD1
V gene: TRBV29-1
CDR3 length: 16
clone size: -
J gene: TRBJ1-3

CDR3 protein: CASSDSQVGELFF
CDR3 DNA: TGTGCCAGCAGTGATTCCCAGGTTGGGGAGCTGTTTTTT
D gene: -
V gene: TRBV6-1
CDR3 length: 13
clone size: -
J gene: TRBJ2-2

CDR3 protein: CASSAGTSGHNEQFF
CDR3 DNA: TGTGCCAGCAGTGCCGGGACTAGCGGGCACAATGAGCAGTTCTTC
D gene: TRBD2
V gene: TRBV12-3/TRBV12-4
CDR3 length: 15
clone size: once
J gene: TRBJ2-1

CDR3 protein: CASRAGVGVGYNEQFF
CDR3 DNA: TGTGCCAGCAGGGCGGGAGTGGGGGTTGGCTACAATGAGCAGTTCTTC
D gene: TRBD2
V gene: TRBV6-2/TRBV6-3
CDR3 length: 16
clone size: -
J gene: TRBJ2-1

CDR3 protein: CASSTSTRDGYTF
CDR3 DNA: TGTGCCAGCAGTACATCCACCAGGGATGGCTACACCTTC
D gene: -
V gene: TRBV27
CDR3 length: 13
clone size: few
J gene: TRBJ1-2

CDR3 protein: CSAQRASADGYTF
CDR3 DNA: TGCAGTGCCCAGAGGGCGTCCGCTGATGGCTACACCTTC
D gene: -
V gene: TRBV20-1
CDR3 length: 13
clone size: few
J gene: TRBJ1-2

CDR3 protein: CASSEMGNSNQPQHF
CDR3 DNA: TGCGCCAGCAGTGAAATGGGGAATAGCAATCAGCCCCAGCATTTT
D gene: -
V gene: TRBV10-2
CDR3 length: 15
clone size: few
J gene: TRBJ1-5

CDR3 protein: CASSAVLSNQPQHF
CDR3 DNA: TGTGCCAGCAGTGCGGTCCTTAGCAATCAGCCCCAGCATTTT
D gene: -
V gene: TRBV2
CDR3 length: 14
clone size: few
J gene: TRBJ1-5

CDR3 protein: CASRGGYGYTF
CDR3 DNA: TGTGCCAGCAGGGGGGGCTATGGCTACACCTTC
D gene: -
V gene: TRBV27
CDR3 length: 11
clone size: few
J gene: TRBJ1-2

CDR3 protein: CASSPGFRNQPQHF
CDR3 DNA: TGTGCCAGCAGCCCGGGATTTCGGAATCAGCCCCAGCATTTT
D gene: -
V gene: TRBV7-2
CDR3 length: 14
clone size: few
J gene: TRBJ1-5

CDR3 protein: CASSGQVYGYTF
CDR3 DNA: TGTGCCAGCAGCGGACAGGTCTATGGCTACACCTTC
D gene: TRBD1
V gene: TRBV11-3
CDR3 length: 12
clone size: -
J gene: TRBJ1-2

CDR3 protein: CAWSRGDSSAQHF
CDR3 DNA: TGTGCCTGGAGTCGGGGGGATTCATCAGCCCAGCATTTT
D gene: -
V gene: TRBV30
CDR3 length: 13
clone size: few
J gene: TRBJ1-5

CDR3 protein: CAISESSNTYYGYTF
CDR3 DNA: TGTGCCATCAGTGAGTCGAGTAACACTTACTATGGCTACACCTTC
D gene: -
V gene: TRBV10-3
CDR3 length: 15
clone size: -
J gene: TRBJ1-2

CDR3 protein: CASTVGQGHEKLFF
CDR3 DNA: TGTGCCAGCACTGTGGGACAGGGACATGAAAAACTGTTTTTT
D gene: TRBD1
V gene: TRBV2
CDR3 length: 14
clone size: few
J gene: TRBJ1-4

CDR3 protein: CASSIVGQGGYTF
CDR3 DNA: TGTGCCAGTAGTATAGTGGGACAGGGGGGCTACACCTTC
D gene: TRBD1
V gene: TRBV19
CDR3 length: 13
clone size: -
J gene: TRBJ1-2

CDR3 protein: CSASQDYEQYF
CDR3 DNA: TGCAGTGCTAGCCAGGATTACGAGCAGTACTTC
D gene: -
V gene: TRBV20-1
CDR3 length: 11
clone size: -
J gene: TRBJ2-7

CDR3 protein: CSARRTGNQPQHF
CDR3 DNA: TGCAGTGCTAGGAGGACAGGGAATCAGCCCCAGCATTTT
D gene: TRBD1
V gene: TRBV20-1
CDR3 length: 13
clone size: few
J gene: TRBJ1-5

CDR3 protein: CASSRDSGSYEQYF
CDR3 DNA: TGTGCCAGCTCACGGGACAGCGGCTCCTACGAGCAGTACTTC
D gene: TRBD1
V gene: TRBV18
CDR3 length: 14
clone size: -
J gene: TRBJ2-7

CDR3 protein: CASSQQGGGQPQHF
CDR3 DNA: TGTGCCAGCAGCCAACAGGGAGGAGGTCAGCCCCAGCATTTT
D gene: -
V gene: TRBV12-3/TRBV12-4
CDR3 length: 14
clone size: -
J gene: TRBJ1-5

CDR3 protein: CASSIRSPHTDTQYF
CDR3 DNA: TGTGCCAGTAGTATTAGGTCCCCCCACACAGATACGCAGTATTTT
D gene: -
V gene: TRBV19
CDR3 length: 15
clone size: few
J gene: TRBJ2-3

CDR3 protein: CASNRAGSNYGYTF
CDR3 DNA: TGTGCCAGCAATAGAGCAGGTTCTAACTATGGCTACACCTTC
D gene: -
V gene: TRBV12-3/TRBV12-4
CDR3 length: 14
clone size: -
J gene: TRBJ1-2

CDR3 protein: CSASLIAPGLVAYEQFF
CDR3 DNA: TGCAGTGCTAGCCTTATCGCCCCGGGACTAGTGGCATATGAGCAGTTCTTC
D gene: TRBD2
V gene: TRBV20-1
CDR3 length: 17
clone size: -
J gene: TRBJ2-1

CDR3 protein: CASSISANTEAFF
CDR3 DNA: TGTGCCAGTAGTATATCTGCAAACACTGAAGCTTTCTTT
D gene: -
V gene: TRBV19
CDR3 length: 13
clone size: -
J gene: TRBJ1-1

CDR3 protein: CASSPNVRGLVYNEQFF
CDR3 DNA: TGTGCCAGCAGCCCTAACGTCCGGGGATTGGTATACAATGAGCAGTTCTTC
D gene: -
V gene: TRBV25-1
CDR3 length: 17
clone size: once
J gene: TRBJ2-1

CDR3 protein: CASSSQGGTALKHIQYF
CDR3 DNA: TGTGCCAGCAGTTCCCAAGGTGGGACAGCCCTTAAGCACATTCAGTACTTC
D gene: TRBD1
V gene: TRBV28
CDR3 length: 17
clone size: once
J gene: TRBJ2-4

CDR3 protein: CASSRVSAAQETQYF
CDR3 DNA: TGTGCCAGCAGCAGGGTTTCAGCGGCCCAAGAGACCCAGTACTTC
D gene: -
V gene: TRBV7-2
CDR3 length: 15
clone size: few
J gene: TRBJ2-5

CDR3 protein: CASSRTSGSYEQYF
CDR3 DNA: TGTGCCAGCAGCCGGACTAGCGGGAGTTACGAGCAGTACTTC
D gene: TRBD2
V gene: TRBV11-1
CDR3 length: 14
clone size: -
J gene: TRBJ2-7

CDR3 protein: CASSPGLFYGYTF
CDR3 DNA: TGTGCCAGCAGCCCGGGACTTTTCTATGGCTACACCTTC
D gene: -
V gene: TRBV11-2
CDR3 length: 13
clone size: -
J gene: TRBJ1-2

CDR3 protein: CSARKGESRSEQYF
CDR3 DNA: TGCAGTGCTAGGAAGGGTGAGTCCCGGAGCGAGCAGTACTTC
D gene: -
V gene: TRBV20-1
CDR3 length: 14
clone size: -
J gene: TRBJ2-7

CDR3 protein: CSARGPGNTIYF
CDR3 DNA: TGCAGTGCCCGCGGACCTGGAAACACCATATATTTT
D gene: -
V gene: TRBV20-1
CDR3 length: 12
clone size: -
J gene: TRBJ1-3

CDR3 protein: CASSFFGQGGYEQYF
CDR3 DNA: TGTGCCAGCAGTTTTTTTGGACAGGGCGGGTACGAGCAGTACTTC
D gene: TRBD1
V gene: TRBV27
CDR3 length: 15
clone size: -
J gene: TRBJ2-7

CDR3 protein: CAPMGGPEKLFF
CDR3 DNA: TGCGCCCCGATGGGGGGTCCCGAAAAACTGTTTTTT
D gene: -
V gene: TRBV20-1
CDR3 length: 12
clone size: -
J gene: TRBJ1-4

CDR3 protein: CAIFNRGEGYNYGYTF
CDR3 DNA: TGTGCCATCTTCAATAGAGGGGAAGGTTATAACTATGGCTACACCTTC
D gene: -
V gene: TRBV10-3
CDR3 length: 16
clone size: -
J gene: TRBJ1-2

CDR3 protein: CSASWGDEQYF
CDR3 DNA: TGCAGTGCTAGTTGGGGCGACGAGCAGTACTTC
D gene: -
V gene: TRBV20-1
CDR3 length: 11
clone size: -
J gene: TRBJ2-7

CDR3 protein: CAWSVGTPPGGHGYTF
CDR3 DNA: TGTGCCTGGAGTGTGGGTACCCCCCCAGGGGGGCATGGCTACACCTTC
D gene: TRBD1
V gene: TRBV30
CDR3 length: 16
clone size: few
J gene: TRBJ1-2

CDR3 protein: CSARDVASGSDEQYF
CDR3 DNA: TGCAGTGCTAGAGATGTTGCTAGCGGGAGTGACGAGCAGTACTTC
D gene: TRBD2
V gene: TRBV20-1
CDR3 length: 15
clone size: -
J gene: TRBJ2-7

CDR3 protein: CASSASGTGSFYGYTF
CDR3 DNA: TGTGCCAGCAGTGCGTCCGGGACAGGGAGCTTCTATGGCTACACCTTC
D gene: TRBD1
V gene: TRBV6-1
CDR3 length: 16
clone size: few
J gene: TRBJ1-2

CDR3 protein: CSARGVSYEQYF
CDR3 DNA: TGCAGTGCTAGAGGGGTATCCTACGAGCAGTACTTC
D gene: -
V gene: TRBV20-1
CDR3 length: 12
clone size: -
J gene: TRBJ2-7

CDR3 protein: CASSLGTGANTEAFF
CDR3 DNA: TGTGCCAGTAGTCTCGGGACAGGGGCAAACACTGAAGCTTTCTTT
D gene: TRBD1
V gene: TRBV19
CDR3 length: 15
clone size: -
J gene: TRBJ1-1

CDR3 protein: CAIAPGTGSLRQPQHF
CDR3 DNA: TGTGCCATCGCGCCCGGGACCGGCTCCTTGAGACAGCCCCAGCATTTT
D gene: -
V gene: TRBV6-1
CDR3 length: 16
clone size: few
J gene: TRBJ1-5

CDR3 protein: CASSLGTGGYGYTF
CDR3 DNA: TGTGCCAGCAGTCTAGGGACAGGGGGCTATGGCTACACCTTC
D gene: TRBD1
V gene: TRBV6-1
CDR3 length: 14
clone size: -
J gene: TRBJ1-2

CDR3 protein: CSAKQRGPSQETQYF
CDR3 DNA: TGCAGTGCTAAACAGCGGGGACCATCACAAGAGACCCAGTACTTC
D gene: TRBD2
V gene: TRBV20-1
CDR3 length: 15
clone size: -
J gene: TRBJ2-5

CDR3 protein: CASRIASPFSTDTQYF
CDR3 DNA: TGTGCCAGCAGAATAGCGAGTCCCTTTAGCACAGATACGCAGTATTTT
D gene: -
V gene: TRBV27
CDR3 length: 16
clone size: -
J gene: TRBJ2-3

CDR3 protein: CASSLGQETLRKEQYF
CDR3 DNA: TGTGCCAGCAGTTTAGGTCAAGAGACCCTTCGAAAGGAGCAGTACTTC
D gene: -
V gene: TRBV27
CDR3 length: 16
clone size: few
J gene: TRBJ2-7

CDR3 protein: CAISPSDRVDYEQYF
CDR3 DNA: TGTGCCATCAGTCCCTCGGACAGGGTGGACTACGAGCAGTACTTC
D gene: TRBD1
V gene: TRBV10-3
CDR3 length: 15
clone size: -
J gene: TRBJ2-7

CDR3 protein: CASSQGDGGRYEQYF
CDR3 DNA: TGCGCCAGCAGCCAAGGAGATGGGGGGCGATACGAGCAGTACTTC
D gene: -
V gene: TRBV4-3
CDR3 length: 15
clone size: -
J gene: TRBJ2-7

CDR3 protein: CASSYSYQVGGEQFF
CDR3 DNA: TGTGCCAGCAGTTACTCGTACCAGGTCGGGGGGGAGCAGTTCTTC
D gene: TRBD2
V gene: TRBV6-5
CDR3 length: 15
clone size: -
J gene: TRBJ2-1

CDR3 protein: CASRGRMNTEAFF
CDR3 DNA: TGTGCCAGCAGAGGGCGGATGAACACTGAAGCTTTCTTT
D gene: -
V gene: TRBV6-1
CDR3 length: 13
clone size: -
J gene: TRBJ1-1

CDR3 protein: CSGLRDRGHYGYTF
CDR3 DNA: TGCAGTGGCCTCCGGGACAGAGGTCATTATGGCTACACCTTC
D gene: TRBD1
V gene: TRBV20-1
CDR3 length: 14
clone size: few
J gene: TRBJ1-2

CDR3 protein: CSARNSNQPQHF
CDR3 DNA: TGCAGTGCTAGAAACAGCAATCAGCCCCAGCATTTT
D gene: -
V gene: TRBV20-1
CDR3 length: 12
clone size: few
J gene: TRBJ1-5

CDR3 protein: CASSLWGGGRGYTF
CDR3 DNA: TGTGCCAGCAGTTTATGGGGCGGGGGCCGTGGCTACACCTTC
D gene: -
V gene: TRBV12-3/TRBV12-4
CDR3 length: 14
clone size: -
J gene: TRBJ1-2